One and the same sample provided the 10 T cell receptor beta chains below, sequenced in a study of T cells in Graves' hyperthyroidism and ophthalmopathy. TCR beta CDR3 regions were amplified from RNA transcripts. First-round RT-PCR of the TCR CDR3 relied on the HTBI primer set. Via MiXCR, TCRdb re-called the multiplex PCR reads, giving one row per CDR3 protein. The data contain a few hundred thousand distinct CDR3 sequences, about 15% of them singletons. Material: blood. The receptors were sampled from a woman aged 30 to 39 with Graves' hyperthyroidism.

This clonotype came up many times. The chain couples TRBV28 to TRBJ1-1; 7 nucleotides match TRBD1. The CDR3 runs 13 residues. The germline CDR1 and CDR2 sequences are MDHEN and SYDVKM. V lost 4 bases to trimming and J lost 1 base; unmatched junction nucleotides: 0. The CDR3 sequence: CASSWTGNTEAFF. In DNA, the CDR3 is TGTGCCAGCAGTTGGACAGGGAACACTGAAGCTTTCTTT.

This clonotype was seen ten or more times. The chain links TRBV12-3 or TRBV12-4 to TRBJ2-1, with D uncertain. With 1 base removed from V and 3 bases from J, the gap between germline ends came to 4 bases. CDR3 size: 13 residues. CDR3 DNA sequence: TGTGCCAGCAGTTTAGAGGTCTACAATGAGCAGTTCTTC. It encodes CASSLEVYNEQFF.

This clonotype has at least ten counts. J is TRBJ2-5 and V is TRBV20-1; D not resolved. Per the germline V gene, CDR1 is DFQATT and CDR2 is SNEGSKA (reference sequence). This CDR3 has 10 amino acids. Trimming left V 6 bases short and J 5 bases short, with 7 bases between. CDR3 amino acids: CSAFLETQYF. CDR3 bases: TGCAGTGCCTTCCTTGAGACCCAGTACTTC.

The V call is TRBV30, the J call TRBJ2-3, with 8 bases identical to TRBD2. Losses at the gene ends were 1 base for V and 0 bases for J; bases not matched to a gene: 3. The germline V gene has CDR1 GTSNPN and CDR2 SVGIG (reference sequence). The length of the CDR3 is 15 residues. CDR3 sequence (DNA): TGTGCCTGGAGTGGGGGACTAGGGAGCACAGATACGCAGTATTTT. Its protein product is CAWSGGLGSTDTQYF.

The chain has TRBV7-2 and TRBJ2-7; D gene ambiguous. CDR3 length equals 14 residues. V lost 2 bases and J lost 1, with 9 bases in between. CDR1 and CDR2 from the germline V gene are SGHTA and FQGNSA. CDR3 nucleotides: TGTGCCAGCAGCTTAAGCACGTGGTCCTACGAGCAGTACTTC. This sequence encodes CASSLSTWSYEQYF.

There are many counts of this clonotype. This chain joins TRBV30 and TRBJ1-5; tentatively, D is TRBD1 (6 bases). The CDR3 runs 13 residues. Trimming left V 1 base short and J 3 bases short, with 7 bases between. CDR1 GTSNPN and CDR2 SVGIG come from the germline V gene (reference sequence). Here the CDR3 reads CAWSGDNNQPQHF. As DNA, the CDR3 is TGTGCCTGGAGTGGGGACAACAATCAGCCCCAGCATTTT. Together with reference TRBV30 and TRBJ1-5, the CDR3 gives the full variable domain: SQTIHQWPATLVQPVGSPLSLECTVEGTSNPNLYWYRQAAGRGLQLLFYSVGIGQISSEVPQNLSASRPQDRQFILSSKKLLLSDSGFYLCAWSGDNNQPQHFGDGTRLSIL.

This rearrangement joins TRBV25-1 to TRBJ2-4, with a tentative D call TRBD1 (5 bases). The CDR3 has 14 residues. Germline lookup yields CDR1 MGHDK and CDR2 SYGVNS. The V gene lost 3 bases and the J gene lost 3 bases, with 9 bases spanning the gap. CDR3 DNA: TGTGCCAGCAGTGACAGGGTTGGCAAAAACATTCAGTACTTC. It encodes CASSDRVGKNIQYF.

This clonotype has ten or more counts. The gene calls are TRBV2 and TRBJ2-3; the D gene is possibly TRBD2 (5 bases). Trimming left V 0 bases short and J 5 bases short, with 9 bases between. The germline gives CDR1 SNHLY, CDR2 FYNNEI. The CDR3 covers 14 residues. The CDR3 bases are TGTGCCAGCAGTGAAGCGGGAGTCGGAGATACGCAGTATTTT. Protein product: CASSEAGVGDTQYF.

This clonotype was detected only a few times. The V call is TRBV7-2, the J call TRBJ1-2; TRBD1 matches at 8 bases. V lost 5 bases, J lost 4 bases, and 12 bases stayed unmatched. The CDR3 covers 16 residues. Germline CDR1 and CDR2: SGHTA and FQGNSA. Written as DNA, the CDR3 is TGTGCCAGCAGCATACCCCTGGGACAGGCGGCCTATGGCTACACCTTC. Translated: CASSIPLGQAAYGYTF.

This clonotype was counted many times. J is TRBJ2-3 and V is TRBV18; 9 nucleotides align to TRBD2. This CDR3 comprises 16 residues. V lost 3 bases, J lost 1 base, and 5 bases stayed unmatched. Germline V CDR1 and CDR2: KGHSH, LQKENI. This CDR3 is CASSPYSGRGTDTQYF. For the CDR3, the DNA is TGTGCCAGCTCACCTTATAGCGGGAGAGGCACAGATACGCAGTATTTT.